These 5 T cell receptor beta chains originate from one sample sequenced in a study of T-cell memory formation after mild COVID-19. TCRdb processed the 5' RACE reads anew with MiXCR; each CDR3 protein has one entry. The sample has approximately 28,000 distinct CDR3 sequences, around 12% seen once; the top ten hold nearly 15%. Sequencing input: PBMCs or a T cell subset sorted from them (not recorded which). The origin of the receptors is an adult woman who had mild COVID-19 (a few samples of this study predate the infection). Cell type and time point are not known.

This clonotype was seen repeatedly, ten times or more. The CDR3 sequence is CATSAGYGSNQPQHF. The CDR3 DNA follows: TGTGCCACCAGTGCAGGCTACGGGAGCAATCAGCCCCAGCATTTT. The V gene is TRBV24-1, the J gene TRBJ1-5, with D unresolved. The CDR3 is 15 residues long. CDR1 is KGHDR, CDR2 SFDVKD, per germline. The ends were cut back, 5 bases at V and 1 base at J, with 11 bases in the middle.

This clonotype was recorded many times. The chain has TRBV20-1 and TRBJ2-2; 7 bases line up with TRBD1. Germline V gene data show CDR1 as DFQATT and CDR2 as SNEGSKA (reference sequence). The J segment lost 5 bases and the V segment lost 1 base, leaving 10 bases of the junction unmatched. The CDR3 consists of 16 residues. The CDR3, as DNA: TGCAGTGCTAGAGTACGACAGGGTCAGGGAACCGGGGAGCTGTTTTTT. Translation gives CSARVRQGQGTGELFF.

This clonotype showed up many times. The V gene is TRBV7-9, the J gene TRBJ1-4; D may be TRBD1 (6 bases). Trimming cost V 2 bases and J 0 bases, with 7 bases left between them. Germline CDR1 is SEHNR and CDR2 is FQNEAQ (reference sequence). The CDR3 is made up of 15 amino acids. The CDR3 sequence: CASSLPGATNEKLFF. The CDR3 DNA follows: TGTGCCAGCAGCTTACCAGGGGCAACTAATGAAAAACTGTTTTTT.

This clonotype appeared a single time. The chain carries TRBV6-1 and TRBJ1-5; D remains ambiguous. Germline CDR1 is MNHNS and CDR2 is SASEGT. This CDR3 is 15 amino acids long. V lost 6 bases, J lost 2 bases, and 14 bases lay in between. Here the CDR3 reads CASRLGGPGNQPQHF. CDR3 coding DNA: TGTGCCAGCAGACTTGGCGGGCCAGGCAATCAGCCCCAGCATTTT.

This clonotype was observed at least ten times. The chain recombines TRBV5-1 with TRBJ1-1; 7 bases map to TRBD1. The CDR3 spans 12 residues. Germline CDR1 and CDR2: SGHRS and YFSETQ. Trimming cost V 4 bases and J 8 bases; bases outside gene matches: 5. The CDR3 nucleotides read TGCGCCAGCAGCCCAGAGGGACAGGAAGCTTTCTTT. Translation gives CASSPEGQEAFF.